The 15 T cell receptor beta chains in this list originate from one sample, sequenced in a study of blood T cell repertoires in COVID-19. The table came from immunoSEQ multiplex PCR; TCRdb's copy has only in-frame clones and leaves some out. Of approximately 53,000 clones in the sample, roughly 90% are singletons; the top ten hold 9.7%. The source material was peripheral blood. These TCRs come from a woman aged 80 or over with acute or convalescent COVID-19.

This clone showed up just a few times. V usage is TRBV3-1 (or the pseudogene TRBV3-2) and J usage is TRBJ1-2; 7 bases map to TRBD1. V lost 1 base and J lost 4; bases outside the gene matches: 9. In germline, CDR1 is LGHDT, CDR2 YNNKEL (reference sequence). The CDR3 covers 16 residues. CDR3 loop: CASSQVGNRGPYGYTF. CDR3 DNA: TGTGCCAGCAGCCAAGTCGGAAACAGGGGCCCCTATGGCTACACCTTC.

The chain is built from TRBV7-9 and TRBJ2-1; TRBD2 is a possible D gene (5 bases). V was pared by 3 bases and J by 4 bases, with 13 bases between. CDR3 length equals 15 residues. From germline, CDR1 is SEHNR and CDR2 FQNEAQ (reference sequence). CDR3 sequence reads: CASSFLSENYNEQFF. The CDR3 DNA follows: TGTGCCAGCAGCTTCCTTAGCGAGAATTACAATGAGCAGTTCTTC.

The gene calls are TRBV21-1 and TRBJ2-1; TRBD2, the table's D call, was not compared with the DNA. TRBV21-1 is noted as a pseudogene. CDR3 length: 20 amino acids. CDR3 nucleotides: TGTGCCAGCAGCAAAGCGCATCCCACTCCAACTCAAGCTGCGTACAATGAGCAGTTCTTC. Protein product: CASSKAHPTPTQAAYNEQFF.

This rearrangement joins TRBV14 to TRBJ1-5; D remains ambiguous. Germline CDR1 is SGHDN and CDR2 is FVKESK. The CDR3 is 16 amino acids. The V gene lost 5 bases and the J gene lost 4 bases, with 18 bases spanning the gap. CDR3 in DNA: TGTGCCAGCAGCACTGGATGGACCTCGGGGAATCAGCCCCAGCATTTT. Residues: CASSTGWTSGNQPQHF.

J is TRBJ1-5 and V is TRBV19, with D perhaps TRBD1 (5 bases). With 5 bases removed from V and 2 bases from J, the gap between germline ends came to 19 bases. CDR3 length: 17 amino acids. The V gene's germline CDR1 is LNHDA and CDR2 SQIVND (reference sequence). CDR3 sequence (DNA): TGTGCCAGTAGTTTAGGGGAGACCCTACGGGGCAATCAGCCCCAGCATTTT. It specifies CASSLGETLRGNQPQHF. Drawing the rest from reference TRBV19 and TRBJ1-5, the complete variable domain is DGGITQSPKYLFRKEGQNVTLSCEQNLNHDAMYWYRQDPGQGLRLIYYSQIVNDFQKGDIAEGYSVSREKKESFPLTVTSAQKNPTAFYLCASSLGETLRGNQPQHFGDGTRLSIL.

The rearrangement joins TRBV5-4 to TRBJ2-3, with TRBD1 as a possible D gene (5 bases). V was trimmed by 6 bases and J by 2 bases, leaving 19 bases between them. CDR3 length: 16 residues. In germline, CDR1 is SGHNT, CDR2 YYREEE (reference sequence). The CDR3 reads CASKDTVLLSTDTQYF. CDR3 coding DNA: TGTGCCAGCAAGGACACCGTCCTTTTATCCACAGATACGCAGTATTTT.

V gene TRBV7-2 combines with J gene TRBJ2-1; 10 bases line up with TRBD2. The V gene's germline CDR1 is SGHTA and CDR2 FQGNSA. V was pared by 4 bases and J by 3 bases, with 15 bases of the junction left unmatched. The CDR3 is 19 residues long. DNA of the CDR3: TGTGCCAGCAGCTCCCGATTGTCGGCTAGCGGGAGCCGCTACAATGAGCAGTTCTTC. Its translation is CASSSRLSASGSRYNEQFF.

The chain links TRBV7-9 to TRBJ1-1; possibly TRBD1 for D (6 bases). Trimming shortened V by 7 bases and J by 5 bases, and 11 bases separated the two germline ends. Per the germline V gene, CDR1 is SEHNR and CDR2 is FQNEAQ (reference sequence). CDR3 length: 12 residues. The CDR3 here is CASNLGGTEAFF. In DNA, the CDR3 is TGTGCCAGCAACCTAGGGGGAACTGAAGCTTTCTTT.

Here the CDR3 DNA reads TGTGCCAGCAGCTCTACTGGAAACACCATATATTTT. It specifies CASSSTGNTIYF. The rearrangement joins TRBV7-2 to TRBJ1-3; the D is unclear. Germline V CDR1 and CDR2: SGHTA, FQGNSA. Trimming cost V 4 bases and J 2 bases, with 3 bases left between them. The CDR3 is made up of 12 amino acids.

Here the CDR3 DNA reads TGTGCCAGCAGTTTTGGCGTGGAGGGGCCAGGGGAGACCCAGTACTTC. Translation: CASSFGVEGPGETQYF. V gene TRBV11-3 combines with J gene TRBJ2-5; a possible D gene is TRBD2 (6 bases). This CDR3 spans 16 amino acids. Trimming pared 6 bases from V and 5 bases from J, leaving 22 bases between. Germline V CDR1 and CDR2: SGHNT, YENEEA.

The chain combines TRBV18 with TRBJ2-7; TRBD2 might be the D (5 bases). The CDR3 totals 17 residues. The germline V and J ends were trimmed by 3 bases and 0 bases, with 18 bases remaining between them. Looked up from germline, CDR1 is KGHSH and CDR2 is LQKENI. CDR3 protein: CASSPSSLERSSYEQYF. CDR3 nucleotides: TGTGCCAGCTCACCGTCCTCACTGGAGCGGAGCTCCTACGAGCAGTACTTC. The whole variable domain, remainder taken from reference TRBV18 and TRBJ2-7, is NAGVMQNPRHLVRRRGQEARLRCSPMKGHSHVYWYRQLPEEGLKFMVYLQKENIIDESGMPKERFSAEFPKEGPSILRIQQVVRGDSAAYFCASSPSSLERSSYEQYFGPGTRLTVT.

V gene TRBV4-3 combines with J gene TRBJ2-3; TRBD2 is a possible D gene (6 bases). This CDR3 is 17 amino acids long. V lost 0 bases, J lost 2 bases, and 15 bases lay in between. Germline V gene data show CDR1 as LGHNA and CDR2 as YSLEER. The CDR3 protein is CASSQEGGMDITDTQYF. In nucleotides, the CDR3 is TGCGCCAGCAGCCAAGAGGGGGGAATGGATATCACAGATACGCAGTATTTT.

The chain couples TRBV2 to TRBJ1-4; a possible D gene is TRBD1 (5 bases). V was clipped by 2 bases and J by 1 base, with 8 bases between them. The CDR3 covers 15 residues. The V gene's germline CDR1 is SNHLY and CDR2 FYNNEI. CDR3 DNA: TGTGCCAGCAGTGAACAGGGAGGAACTAATGAAAAACTGTTTTTT. It translates to CASSEQGGTNEKLFF.

The CDR3 DNA follows: TGTGCCAGCAGTTACACTGGTGGGAGGGAAGCTTTCTTT. It encodes CASSYTGGREAFF. The chain recombines TRBV6-5 with TRBJ1-1; no clear D. This CDR3 spans 13 amino acids. The V and J ends lost 2 bases and 8 bases respectively, with 12 bases between them. Germline V gene data show CDR1 as MNHEY and CDR2 as SVGAGI.

This clone showed up just once. The chain recombines TRBV2 with TRBJ1-1, with TRBD1 identical over 9 bases. The CDR3 totals 15 residues. Germline assignment: CDR1 SNHLY and CDR2 FYNNEI. The trim removed 8 bases at V and 0 bases at J, leaving 7 bases unmatched. CDR3 in DNA: TGTGCCAGCGGGGCCAGGACAGGGGTGAACACTGAAGCTTTCTTT. Amino acid sequence: CASGARTGVNTEAFF.